Following are 20 T cell receptor beta chains from one sample sequenced in a study of siplizumab effects on memory and regulatory T cells. Clones were read by immunoSEQ multiplex PCR, and TCRdb kept only the in-frame ones, dropping some. The sample lists approximately 110,000 clones; about 93% were seen once. Sequencing was performed on CD4+ T cells sorted from blood. These receptor sequences come from a human donor in good health.

This chain links TRBV5-4 with TRBJ2-7; D gene uncertain. Trimming took off 2 bases at V and 3 bases at J, with 3 bases between the two ends. Per germline, CDR1 SGHNT and CDR2 YYREEE (reference sequence). The CDR3 is 11 residues long. The CDR3 sequence is CASSFHYEQYF. The DNA for the CDR3 is TGTGCCAGCAGCTTTCACTACGAGCAGTACTTC.

The chain joins TRBV9 to TRBJ2-5; D is perhaps TRBD1 (5 bases). Germline loops: CDR1 SGDLS, CDR2 YYNGEE. V lost 0 bases to trimming and J lost 10 bases, with 16 bases between them. The length of the CDR3 is 14 residues. The CDR3 sequence is CASSVEDRQQNQYF. DNA for the CDR3: TGTGCCAGCAGCGTAGAAGATCGACAGCAAAACCAGTACTTC.

The chain couples TRBV21-1 to TRBJ2-1; the table assigns TRBD2, which was not confirmed against the DNA. TRBV21-1 is designated a pseudogene. The CDR3 consists of 19 residues. The CDR3 protein is CASSKKRGLAGFTYNEQFF. CDR3 sequence (DNA): TGTGCCAGCAGCAAAAAGAGGGGACTAGCGGGATTTACTTACAATGAGCAGTTCTTC.

The DNA for the CDR3 is TGCGCCAGCAGCTTGGTTACAGGGAATTCACCCCTCCACTTT. Translating gives CASSLVTGNSPLHF. The chain has TRBV5-1 and TRBJ1-6, with D tentatively TRBD1 (6 bases). CDR1 and CDR2 from the germline V gene are SGHRS and YFSETQ. Trimming removed 0 bases at V and 7 bases at J, with 8 bases between. This CDR3 is 14 amino acids long. The full variable domain, with the rest looked up from reference TRBV5-1 and TRBJ1-6, is KAGVTQTPRYLIKTRGQQVTLSCSPISGHRSVSWYQQTPGQGLQFLFEYFSETQRNKGNFPGRFSGRQFSNSRSEMNVSTLELGDSALYLCASSLVTGNSPLHFGNGTRLTVT.

J is TRBJ2-7 and V is TRBV19; 9 bases map to TRBD1. CDR1 LNHDA and CDR2 SQIVND come from the germline V gene (reference sequence). The CDR3 sequence is 16 residues long. V shed 5 bases, J shed 0 bases, and the junction held 8 bases outside the gene matches. CDR3 in DNA: TGTGCCAGTAGTCAACGTGGGACAGGGAGCTCCTACGAGCAGTACTTC. Its translation: CASSQRGTGSSYEQYF.

The chain employs TRBV9 and TRBJ1-1; D remains ambiguous. The CDR3 runs 15 residues. Trimming shortened V by 0 bases and J by 1 base, and 10 bases separated the two germline ends. Germline assignment: CDR1 SGDLS and CDR2 YYNGEE. The CDR3 coding sequence is TGTGCCAGCAGCGTAGCCGCCGGCCCGAACACTGAAGCTTTCTTT. It codes for CASSVAAGPNTEAFF.

This chain uses TRBV6-6 with TRBJ2-7; D is ambiguous. V lost 6 bases and J lost 5, with 11 bases in between. CDR3 length: 12 amino acids. Germline V gene data show CDR1 as MNHNY and CDR2 as SVGAGI (reference sequence). CDR3 region: CASSSRSHEQYF. In DNA form, the CDR3 reads TGTGCCAGCAGCTCTAGGTCCCACGAGCAGTACTTC.

This chain connects TRBV29-1 to TRBJ2-1; 9 bases line up with TRBD2. Per the germline V gene, CDR1 is SQVTM and CDR2 is ANQGSEA. Trimming took 7 bases from V and 6 from J; bases not matched to a gene: 7. The CDR3 totals 13 residues. This CDR3 reads CSETGTSSNEQFF. Here the CDR3 DNA reads TGCAGCGAAACCGGGACTAGCTCCAATGAGCAGTTCTTC.

CDR3 in amino acids: CASSEYRLNTEAFF. In nucleotides, the CDR3 is TGTGCCAGCAGTGAATACAGACTGAACACTGAAGCTTTCTTT. V is TRBV6-1 and J is TRBJ1-1, with no clear D. The CDR3 length is 14 residues. V was shortened by 2 bases and J by 0 bases, with 7 bases between the two germline ends. Germline CDR1 and CDR2: MNHNS and SASEGT.

This chain connects TRBV10-3 to TRBJ2-1; 8 positions agree with TRBD2. The ends lost 6 bases at V and 5 bases at J; junction bases unmatched: 9. The CDR3 runs to 15 residues. Looked up from germline, CDR1 is ENHRY and CDR2 is SYGVKD. The CDR3 DNA reads TGTGCCATCAGGGTTGCGGGAGGAGATGACAATGAGCAGTTCTTC. Translation gives CAIRVAGGDDNEQFF.

This sequence joins TRBV11-3 and TRBJ2-7; 12 nucleotides agree with TRBD2. Germline CDR1 reads SGHNT; CDR2 reads YENEEA. The CDR3 has 16 residues. Trimming at V came to 5 bases and at J to 1 base, leaving 6 bases not matched to a gene. This chain's CDR3 is CASSPVLAGGSYEQYF. The CDR3, as DNA: TGTGCCAGCAGCCCTGTTCTAGCGGGAGGGTCCTACGAGCAGTACTTC.

V usage is TRBV6-5 and J usage is TRBJ1-1; weak D call: TRBD1 (6 bases). Germline CDR1 reads MNHEY; CDR2 reads SVGAGI. Trimming left V 6 bases short and J 4 bases short, with 12 bases between. The CDR3 has 13 residues. The CDR3 reads CASRPGGGTEAFF. The CDR3 DNA reads TGTGCCAGCAGACCGGGGGGCGGCACTGAAGCTTTCTTT.

V usage is TRBV6-1 and J usage is TRBJ2-6; D gene unclear. The germline V and J ends were trimmed by 8 bases and 11 bases, with 13 bases remaining between them. This CDR3 has 12 residues. Germline assignment: CDR1 MNHNS and CDR2 SASEGT. In DNA, the CDR3 is TGTGCCAGCCGCGACCGGGTCGACGTCCTGACTTTC. This translates into CASRDRVDVLTF.

This chain joins TRBV7-9 and TRBJ2-5; 11 bases map to TRBD2. The CDR3 totals 15 residues. Germline assignment: CDR1 SEHNR and CDR2 FQNEAQ (reference sequence). V dropped 3 bases and J dropped 3; count of bases not matched to a gene: 3. This CDR3 reads CASSFPSGGKETQYF. The CDR3 DNA sequence: TGTGCCAGCAGCTTTCCTAGCGGGGGGAAAGAGACCCAGTACTTC. Full variable domain (rest looked up from reference TRBV7-9 and TRBJ2-5): DTGVSQNPRHKITKRGQNVTFRCDPISEHNRLYWYRQTLGQGPEFLTYFQNEAQLEKSRLLSDRFSAERPKGSFSTLEIQRTEQGDSAMYLCASSFPSGGKETQYFGPGTRLLVL.

The chain is built from TRBV27 and TRBJ1-5; tentative D call: TRBD1 (6 bases). The CDR3 runs to 14 residues. V dropped 1 base and J dropped 6 bases, with 10 bases sitting between them. From germline, CDR1 is MNHEY and CDR2 SMNVEV (reference sequence). Here the CDR3 DNA reads TGTGCCAGCAGTTTATGGGGGGCCCTTCAGCCCCAGCATTTT. Amino acids: CASSLWGALQPQHF.

The chain employs TRBV19 and TRBJ1-3; D gene ambiguous. The CDR3 totals 15 residues. The germline V gene encodes CDR1 LNHDA and CDR2 SQIVND (reference sequence). Trimming removed 3 bases at V and 0 bases at J, with 9 bases between. The CDR3 sequence is CASSIRQGSGNTIYF. The CDR3 DNA sequence: TGTGCCAGTAGTATCCGACAAGGCTCTGGAAACACCATATATTTT. Filled out from reference TRBV19 and TRBJ1-3, the complete variable domain reads DGGITQSPKYLFRKEGQNVTLSCEQNLNHDAMYWYRQDPGQGLRLIYYSQIVNDFQKGDIAEGYSVSREKKESFPLTVTSAQKNPTAFYLCASSIRQGSGNTIYFGEGSWLTVV.

The chain links TRBV6-5 to TRBJ2-7, with TRBD1 matching over 9 bases. Germline CDR1 MNHEY, CDR2 SVGAGI. The CDR3 totals 15 residues. The V gene end was trimmed by 0 bases and the J gene end by 2 bases; junction bases not matched to a gene: 2. CDR3 in amino acids: CASSYSDRGAYEQYF. DNA of the CDR3: TGTGCCAGCAGTTACTCGGACAGGGGAGCCTACGAGCAGTACTTC.

This sequence joins TRBV11-3 and TRBJ1-3; a possible D gene is TRBD1 (5 bases). The CDR3 spans 15 residues. The germline V gene has CDR1 SGHNT and CDR2 YENEEA. V was clipped by 5 bases and J by 0 bases, with 11 bases between them. The CDR3 reads CASSAGASSGNTIYF. The CDR3 coding sequence is TGTGCCAGCAGCGCCGGGGCCAGCTCTGGAAACACCATATATTTT.

The chain links TRBV4-1 to TRBJ1-2; 8 bases align to TRBD1. Trimming removed 4 bases from V and 4 bases from J; junction bases left unmatched: 23. In germline, CDR1 is MGHRA, CDR2 YSYEKL. The CDR3 extends over 20 amino acids. CDR3 sequence: CASSLLRVGTGEAVPYGYTF. CDR3 in DNA: TGCGCCAGCAGCCTTCTTCGCGTGGGGACAGGAGAAGCTGTGCCCTATGGCTACACCTTC.

This chain links TRBV7-3 with TRBJ1-1; D is unclear. This CDR3 spans 14 amino acids. Trimming removed 5 bases at V and 0 bases at J, with 10 bases between. Germline V lookup: CDR1 SGHTA, CDR2 FQGTGA. CDR3 sequence reads: CASSPGRMNTEAFF. The CDR3, as DNA: TGTGCCAGCAGCCCAGGACGGATGAACACTGAAGCTTTCTTT. The full variable domain, rest sourced from reference TRBV7-3 and TRBJ1-1, is GAGVSQTPSNKVTEKGKYVELRCDPISGHTALYWYRQSLGQGPEFLIYFQGTGAADDSGLPNDRFFAVRPEGSVSTLKIQRTERGDSAVYLCASSPGRMNTEAFFGQGTRLTVV.